The entry that follows covers one T cell receptor beta chain sequence. Which antigen it targets is not known. Base qualities were left out, and no much larger clone turns up one base away. The CDR3 regions of human TCRbeta chains were subjected to immunosequencing. The paper's processing steps were these. TCRs in the repertoires were matched against a reference library of SARS-CoV-2-specific TCRs that had been generated with the MIRA antigen-specificity platform. Breadth was defined as the fraction of unique TCRs that were SARS-CoV-2-associated, and depth was defined as the fraction of total T cells that were SARS-CoV-2-associated. Using the MIRA data, each spike-specific TCR was assigned both to the spike region to which the TCR was reactive and to a CD4 or CD8 class. Log10-transformed breadth and depth values were compared by one-way ANOVA with Sidak's multiple comparisons tests. In TCRdb, the immuneACCESS table is reduced to in-frame sequences with V and J assigned. These tables do not hold every clone; where another copy was compared, an unresolved V gene accounts for under half, and the others remain unexplained. The DNA was the basis for D and trimming; V, J and clone size are from that table. The sample records roughly 55,000 clones, about 90% of which are singletons. The leading ten clones occupy just under 2% of the sample.

In the paper's terms, the time point label means: baseline before first vaccination. The vaccinee samples were drawn from two UK trials, COV001 and COV002, one of which was a single-blind randomized controlled phase 2/3 trial testing AZD1222 (ChAdOx1 nCoV-19) in healthy adults. For TCRbeta chain sequencing, PBMC samples from trial participants were taken at day 0 and at day 28 after the second dose. The data stem from a study of T cell responses to AZD1222 COVID-19 vaccine (dated by TCRdb to 2020 to 2022). For context, the study as a whole: AZD1222 recipients with second doses at about 4 weeks or about 12 weeks were pooled, because spike-specific TCR depth and breadth did not differ between schedules. A total of 233 trial participants underwent TCR sequencing, of whom 207 received two doses of AZD1222 and about 25 received two doses of the MenACWY control vaccine. Enrollment into the trials was organized by age into subgroups of 18-55, 56-69 and 70-plus years, and those subgroups contained roughly 150, 30 and 60 TCR-sequenced participants, respectively.

From a lookup of the germline V gene, CDR1 and CDR2 are SGHTA and FQGTGA. Trimming removed 6 bases from V and 4 bases from J; the gene matches leave 6 bases unexplained. The CDR3 numbers 15 residues from cysteine through phenylalanine. The DNA shown is the 45-base CDR3, in frame from base 1. Findings and caveats that apply to the study as a whole: Participants were mostly white British, with more females than males. The authors suggested clonal diversity may have been underestimated. Conclusions about previously exposed vaccinees are limited because only 5 or 6 AZD1222 recipients were SARS-CoV-2 seropositive at baseline. CD4 TCRs associated with the vaccine covered the entire spike protein, and the dominant responses were in regions 160-218 and 743-854. Reportedly, almost half of the unique spike-specific TCRs recognized epitopes lying outside the regions that are mutated in the B.1.351 and B.1.1.7 variants. No day 14 peak-response samples were available, so repertoires were characterized only after the peak T cell response. The 56-69-year group was small, and its depth increase did not reach significance, likely because of low power. After two AZD1222 doses, both the breadth and the depth of spike-specific TCRs were significantly higher than at day 0 and than in MenACWY recipients.

Recombination linked TRBV7-3 to TRBJ2-5, with 12 bases in between that match TRBD1. The clonotype originates from an adult in good health. Sequenced material: peripheral blood, taken on day 0 of AZD1222 vaccination. In nucleotides, the sequence is TGTGCCAGCAGTTCGGGACAGGGGGCTGGAGAGACCCAGTACTTC. The translation is CASSSGQGAGETQYF.